The rows below give T cell receptor beta chains drawn from one sample of a study of human T cells and chemical hapten exposure. TCRdb reprocessed the RACE reads via MiXCR and lists one record per CDR3 protein. Among approximately 350,000 distinct CDR3 sequences listed, under 9% were seen once. Sequenced material: whole blood, taken in connection with sensitization to the hapten diphenylcyclopropenone (DPC). The receptors were gathered from a woman aged 18 to 35 with alopecia areata. Some clones in this sample may be carry-over from other donors' samples. Both conserved end residues are part of each CDR3. A D gene is named only where the DNA matches it firmly. Only some rows state a clone size, as once, few, many or a class for expanded clones.

j_call cdr3_length v_call d_call clone_size cdr3_nt cdr3_aa
TRBJ2-7 14 TRBV4-1 - - TGCGCCAGCAGAGCGGACAAAGGGCGCTACGAGCAGTACTTC CASRADKGRYEQYF
TRBJ2-7 15 TRBV5-8 TRBD2 - TGTGCCAGCAGCGTAGCGGGGGGGAAGTCCTACGAGCAGTACTTC CASSVAGGKSYEQYF
TRBJ1-2 16 TRBV6-5 TRBD1 - TGTGCCAGCAGTTACGGCGAGACAGGGATGGGTGGTGGCTACACCTTC CASSYGETGMGGGYTF
TRBJ1-5 16 TRBV5-1 TRBD1 - TGCGCCAGCAGCCCCGGGACAGGTTTTAGCAATCAGCCCCAGCATTTT CASSPGTGFSNQPQHF
TRBJ2-5 14 TRBV10-3 - few TGTGCCATCAAACCCCCTAACGGAGGGGAGACCCAGTACTTC CAIKPPNGGETQYF
TRBJ1-1 14 TRBV6-2/TRBV6-3 - - TGTGCCAGCAGTTCCAACGTCCAACACACTGAAGCTTTCTTT CASSSNVQHTEAFF
TRBJ2-7 15 TRBV6-5 TRBD2 many TGTGCCAGCAGTTACTCATCTGGGGGGGCCTACGAGCAGTACTTC CASSYSSGGAYEQYF
TRBJ1-3 11 TRBV20-1 - many TGCAGTGCCGCCTTGAGAAACACCATATATTTT CSAALRNTIYF
TRBJ1-1 12 TRBV28 - - TGTGCCAGTATAAAGGGGGTCGCGAAAGCTTTCTTT CASIKGVAKAFF
TRBJ1-2 14 TRBV7-2 TRBD1 - TGTGCCAGCAGCGGGGACAGGGAGTACTATGGCTACACCTTC CASSGDREYYGYTF
TRBJ1-5 18 TRBV20-1 - many TGCAGTGCTAGAGCGGGTGGACCCAGGGCATATAGCAATCAGCCCCAGCATTTT CSARAGGPRAYSNQPQHF
TRBJ1-4 15 TRBV27 TRBD1 few TGTGCCAGCAGATCACAGGGGGCAGTAAATGAAAAACTGTTTTTT CASRSQGAVNEKLFF
TRBJ2-5 15 TRBV10-3 TRBD1 - TGTGCCATCAGTGAGCCGACAGGGGCCCGAAAGACCCAGTACTTC CAISEPTGARKTQYF
TRBJ2-2 12 TRBV27 - many TGTGCCAGCAGTTTTAGCTGGGGGGAGCTGTTTTTT CASSFSWGELFF
TRBJ2-7 16 TRBV18 - many TGTGCCAGCTCACTAATTACCGGCAGTGCTTCCTACGAGCAGTACTTC CASSLITGSASYEQYF
TRBJ2-1 14 TRBV7-3 - many TGTGCCATGCCCCCGGGGGTAACTTACAATGAGCAGTTCTTC CAMPPGVTYNEQFF
TRBJ2-6 20 TRBV6-2/TRBV6-3 - - TGTGCCAGCAGTTACTCCAGGTCGCCAGGGGTGAGCTCTGGGGCCAACGTCCTGACTTTC CASSYSRSPGVSSGANVLTF
TRBJ2-1 13 TRBV18 - few TGTGCCAGCTCACCACCGGGTCGTGACGAGCAGTTCTTC CASSPPGRDEQFF